The T cell receptor (beta chain) under discussion was sequenced for a study of long-term antiretroviral therapy in people with HIV. On this clone itself: Its antigen is currently unknown.

Germline values: CDR1 SQVTM, CDR2 ANQGSEA. CDR3 length: 11 amino acids. V dropped 4 bases and J dropped 1 base, with 5 bases sitting between them. Run at survey level, the immunoSEQ assay was version v3.0. Measured with immunoSEQ multiplex PCR; TCRdb has only the in-frame clones, and not every one. The data show about 35,000 clones, about three quarters seen once. Overall study findings and caveats: Every time point showed a repertoire led by clones expanded before ART.

The chain uses TRBV29-1 and TRBJ2-7, with D tentatively TRBD1 (5 bases). The sequence came from a woman in her forties or fifties with HIV. The sample in question was unsorted PBMCs, obtained 2 years after starting antiretroviral therapy. As DNA, the CDR3 is TGCAGCGTTGGACAGTCCTACGAGCAGTACTTC. Its translation: CSVGQSYEQYF.